The subject of this entry is one T cell receptor (beta chain). The sample comes from a study of blood T cell repertoires in COVID-19. Sequenced by immunoSEQ multiplex PCR; TCRdb stores in-frame clones only, minus some. Of 84,000 or so clones detected, around 80% appear once; the ten largest clones hold 0.95% to 1.5%. Sample: peripheral blood. The clonotype was recovered from an elderly woman with acute or convalescent COVID-19.

CDR3 in amino acids: CAISYDRVTVSNYNEQFF. The CDR3 DNA is TGTGCCATCAGCTACGACAGGGTCACAGTCTCGAACTACAATGAGCAGTTCTTC. This sequence joins TRBV10-3 and TRBJ2-1; 7 bases fit TRBD1. Trimming cost V 6 bases and J 3 bases; bases outside gene matches: 17. This CDR3 has 18 amino acids. The germline V gene encodes CDR1 ENHRY and CDR2 SYGVKD.